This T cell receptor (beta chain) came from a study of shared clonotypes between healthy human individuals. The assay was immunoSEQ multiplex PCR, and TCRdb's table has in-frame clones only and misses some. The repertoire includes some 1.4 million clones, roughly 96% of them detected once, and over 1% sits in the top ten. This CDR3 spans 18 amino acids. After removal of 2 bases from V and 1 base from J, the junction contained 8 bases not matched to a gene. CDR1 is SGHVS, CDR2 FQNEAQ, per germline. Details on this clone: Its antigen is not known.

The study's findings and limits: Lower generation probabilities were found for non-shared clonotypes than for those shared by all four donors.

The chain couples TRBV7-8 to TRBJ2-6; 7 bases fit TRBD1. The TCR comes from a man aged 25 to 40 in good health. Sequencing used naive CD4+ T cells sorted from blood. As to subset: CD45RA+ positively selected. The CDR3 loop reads CASSLRDSPPSGANVLTF. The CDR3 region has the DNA TGTGCCAGCAGCTTACGGGACAGCCCCCCGTCTGGGGCCAACGTCCTGACTTTC.